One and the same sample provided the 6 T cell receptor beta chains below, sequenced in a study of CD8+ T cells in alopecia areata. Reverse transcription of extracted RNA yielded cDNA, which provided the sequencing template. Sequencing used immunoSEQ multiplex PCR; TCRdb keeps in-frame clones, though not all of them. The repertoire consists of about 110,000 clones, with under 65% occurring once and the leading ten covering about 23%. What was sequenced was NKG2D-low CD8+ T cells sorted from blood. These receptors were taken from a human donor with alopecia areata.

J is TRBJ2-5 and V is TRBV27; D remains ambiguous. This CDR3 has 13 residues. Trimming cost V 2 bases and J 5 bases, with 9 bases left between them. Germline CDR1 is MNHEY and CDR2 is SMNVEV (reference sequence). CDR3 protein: CASSLEWGETQYF. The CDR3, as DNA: TGTGCCAGCAGTTTAGAGTGGGGTGAGACCCAGTACTTC.

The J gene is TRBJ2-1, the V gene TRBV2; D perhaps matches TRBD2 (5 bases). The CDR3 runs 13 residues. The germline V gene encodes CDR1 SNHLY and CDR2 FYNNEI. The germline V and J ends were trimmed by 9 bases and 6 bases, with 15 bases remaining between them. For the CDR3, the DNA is TGTGCCAGGGGTGACGGGATGGGCAATGAGCAGTTCTTC. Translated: CARGDGMGNEQFF.

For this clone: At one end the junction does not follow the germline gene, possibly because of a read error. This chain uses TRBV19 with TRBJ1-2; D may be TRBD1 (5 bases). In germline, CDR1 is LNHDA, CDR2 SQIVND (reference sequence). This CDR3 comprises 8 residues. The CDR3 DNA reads TGTGCCAGCGGAACGACAGAGTTC. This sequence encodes CASGTTEF. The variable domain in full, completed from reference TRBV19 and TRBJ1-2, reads DGGITQSPKYLFRKEGQNVTLSCEQNLNHDAMYWYRQDPGQGLRLIYYSQIVNDFQKGDIAEGYSVSREKKESFPLTVTSAQKNPTAFYLCASGTTEFGSGTRLTVV.

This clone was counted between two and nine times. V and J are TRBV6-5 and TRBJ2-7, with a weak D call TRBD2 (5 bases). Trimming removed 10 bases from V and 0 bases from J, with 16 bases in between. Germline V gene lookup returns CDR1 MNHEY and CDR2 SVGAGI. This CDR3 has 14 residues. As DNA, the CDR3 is TGTGCCACCGGGGAAGGAGTGGGCTCCTACGAGCAGTACTTC. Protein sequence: CATGEGVGSYEQYF.

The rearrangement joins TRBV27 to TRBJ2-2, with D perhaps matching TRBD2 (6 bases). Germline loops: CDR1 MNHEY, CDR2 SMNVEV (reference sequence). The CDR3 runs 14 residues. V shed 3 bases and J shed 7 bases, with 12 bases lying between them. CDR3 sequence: CASSFSGDVGELFF. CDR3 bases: TGTGCCAGCAGTTTCTCGGGAGACGTCGGGGAGCTGTTTTTT.

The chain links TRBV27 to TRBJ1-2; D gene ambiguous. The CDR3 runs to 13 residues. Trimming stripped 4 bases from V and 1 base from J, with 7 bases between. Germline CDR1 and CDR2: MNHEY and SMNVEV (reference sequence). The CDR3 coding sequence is TGTGCCAGCAGTTCCGGACTTAACTATGGCTACACCTTC. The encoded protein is CASSSGLNYGYTF.